This TCR beta chain emerged from a study of blood T cell repertoires in COVID-19 (dated by TCRdb to 2018 to 2021). Regarding the research as a whole: Samples covering the acute and convalescent phases of COVID-19 were provided by collaborators in the United States, Italy and Spain. The prospective study material was composed of cDNA or gDNA derived from T cells, B-cell-depleted T cells, or PBMCs. Deeply sampled blood TCRbeta repertoires from subjects exposed to, actively infected with, or recovered from COVID-19 were included in the dataset. A freely available public database, intended as a resource for researchers studying the immune response to SARS-CoV-2, is where the repertoires were released. The samples were drawn from two sources: the first 160 participants of the ongoing ImmuneRACE study, and some 1,300 subjects contributed by 6 global collaborators. Sample metadata almost always included a de-identified subject ID, COVID-19 status, age in years and sex. Where available, HLA class I and class II types were obtained from metadata supplied by the sample provider rather than from assay-based typing.

TCRbeta CDR3 regions were amplified from genomic DNA by means of the immunoSEQ Assay, a bias-controlled multiplex PCR. Per the original workflow: Within the assay, amplification of reference gene primers was used to estimate how many nucleated cells each sample contained. Sequence reads were collapsed and filtered to measure the absolute abundance of every unique TCRbeta CDR3 rearrangement. For each sample, productive Simpson clonality was calculated as the square root of Simpson's diversity index across productive rearrangements. This is the immuneACCESS table as TCRdb keeps it, with only in-frame sequences that have V and J called. A part of the clones is gone; compared with another copy, unresolved V genes explain less than half, and the rest is unexplained. V and J calls and clone size come straight from that table; D and trimming were deduced from the DNA. This sample gives under 200,000 clones in total; 82% of them show up just once. In total, the top ten clones hold approximately 18% of the sample.

Details on this clone: The antigen it recognizes is unknown. Qualities for individual bases were not recorded, and no much larger clone is one base off.

The CDR3 numbers 15 residues from cysteine through phenylalanine. Only the CDR3 region is kept as DNA, spanning 45 bases read in frame from base 1. Sequences LNHDA (CDR1) and SQIVND (CDR2) are obtained from the germline V gene (reference sequence). V ends up 5 bases short and J 9 bases short, with an unmatched junction base count of 9. On the study overall, not on this receptor specifically: Clinical and demographic metadata were provided uncurated, with the amount varying by source and participant.

Enrolling through a virtual design, the prospective study's participants ranged in age from roughly 18 to 89 years and lived across 24 United States geographic areas. Cohort assignment in the prospective study relied on participant-reported clinical history from a screening survey and a study questionnaire. Recovered participants in ImmuneRACE Cohort 3 were defined as having two consecutive negative NP/OP PCR tests, clearance from a healthcare professional, or resolution of symptoms. In the prospective study, whole blood, serum and a nasopharyngeal or oropharyngeal swab were collected from each participant by mobile phlebotomists. Over a roughly two-month period, participants in the prospective study had the option of providing additional blood draws and questionnaires. Prospective study blood samples were shipped either frozen or at room temperature before DNA extraction.

The sample taken for sequencing was PBMCs or T cells enriched from blood (not recorded which). This receptor was obtained from a man aged 60-69 years who had recovered from COVID-19. This chain is built from TRBV19 and TRBJ2-2; TRBD1 fits 10 bases in the junction. The sequenced DNA is TGTGCCAGTAGTCCCCGGGACAGGGGCCACCGGGAGCTGTTTTTT. It translates as CASSPRDRGHRELFF.